These T cell receptor beta chains were read from a single sample in a study of neoadjuvant nivolumab and ipilimumab in lung cancer. The repertoire was sequenced with immunoSEQ multiplex PCR; TCRdb's copy has only in-frame clones and lacks some. Counted here are 15,000 to 20,000 clones, more than 70% occurring once; the ten biggest clones make up around 7.3%. Sample: tumor tissue, taken after neoadjuvant nivolumab, alone or with ipilimumab, at or shortly before surgery. These receptors were taken from an adult with non-small cell lung cancer. Each CDR3 is given with its conserved first and last residue. D genes are given only for firm matches. Clone size is not always given. Where it is, it says once, few, many or a class for expanded clones.

>.|TRBD1|TRBJ1-6|TRBV19
TGTGCCAGTAGTATTGTGACAGGGGGCCGGAATTCACCCCTCCACTTT
CASSIVTGGRNSPLHF
>few|TRBD1|TRBJ2-5|TRBV7-6
TGTGCCAGCAGCAAGCAGGGACAGGCCCAAGAGACCCAGTACTTC
CASSKQGQAQETQYF
>.|.|TRBJ1-1|TRBV5-1
TGCGCCAGCAGCTTGGCGGGCTCTGGGAGGGCTGAAGCTTTCTTT
CASSLAGSGRAEAFF
>.|.|TRBJ2-3|TRBV29-1
TGCAGCGTTGGGGGGGCAGGAATTCGCACAGATACGCAGTATTTT
CSVGGAGIRTDTQYF
>few|.|TRBJ1-3|TRBV2
TGTGCCAGCCTACTACCGGGAGTCGGAAACACCATATATTTT
CASLLPGVGNTIYF
>.|TRBD2|TRBJ2-1|TRBV6-5
TGTGCCAGCACTCACGGGGGGGCCTCCTACAATGAGCAGTTCTTC
CASTHGGASYNEQFF
>few|.|TRBJ2-1|TRBV7-3
TGTGCCAGCAGCCCGGGCCGGAATGAGCAGTTCTTC
CASSPGRNEQFF
>.|TRBD2|TRBJ2-4|TRBV18
TGTGCCAGCTCACCCCTAGCGGGGGGTTTAGGTAACATTCAGTACTTC
CASSPLAGGLGNIQYF
>.|.|TRBJ2-3|TRBV5-1
TGCGCCAGCAGCTTGACGGGTGATCACACAGATACGCAGTATTTT
CASSLTGDHTDTQYF
>.|.|TRBJ1-4|TRBV6-1
TGTGCCAGCAGTGAGCAGGGACGGGAAAAACTGTTTTTT
CASSEQGREKLFF
>.|.|TRBJ2-4|TRBV6-4
TGTGCCAGGAGCCTAGAAGCCAAAAACATTCAGTACTTC
CARSLEAKNIQYF
>few|.|TRBJ2-3|TRBV6-5
TGTGCCAGCAGTTCAGAGGGGCCCCTTGGCGGAGATACGCAGTATTTT
CASSSEGPLGGDTQYF
>.|.|TRBJ2-7|TRBV5-6
TGTGCCAGCAGCGGTGGGGCAGCCGAAGCCTACGAGCAGTACTTC
CASSGGAAEAYEQYF